A selection of T cell receptor beta chains follows, all from one sample in a study of graft-versus-host responses after intestinal transplantation. No cognate antigen is known for these TCRs. Assay used: immunoSEQ multiplex PCR; TCRdb lists only in-frame clones, some missing. Among approximately 97,000 clones listed, 90% to 95% were seen once. The sample was unstimulated CD4+ T cells sorted from spleen or lymph node cells, taken before transplant. Every receptor here comes from a human donor who was the organ donor for an intestinal transplant. Each CDR3 is given with its conserved first and last residue. The D gene is left open where the match is weak. Size is omitted from some rows. Given values are once, few, many or a class for expanded clones.

>.|once|TRBV28|TRBJ1-3
CASSLVLYGRAGNTIYF
TGTGCCAGCAGTTTAGTTCTTTACGGGAGGGCAGGAAACACCATATATTTT
>TRBD1|.|TRBV7-8|TRBJ2-5
CASSFSRSDRVETQYF
TGTGCCAGCAGCTTCTCCCGGTCGGACAGGGTGGAGACCCAGTACTTC
>.|.|TRBV4-1|TRBJ2-5
CASSPSRSQETQYF
TGCGCCAGCAGCCCTTCGAGGAGCCAAGAGACCCAGTACTTC
>.|.|TRBV28|TRBJ1-6
CASSHTSTGPPLHF
TGTGCCAGCAGTCATACCTCGACAGGTCCTCCCCTCCACTTT
>.|once|TRBV11-3|TRBJ2-2
CASSPRLFGELFF
TGTGCCAGCAGCCCTCGACTATTCGGGGAGCTGTTTTTT
>.|.|TRBV18|TRBJ2-5
CASSAYRGQETQYF
TGTGCCAGCTCGGCCTATCGGGGCCAAGAGACCCAGTACTTC
>.|.|TRBV19|TRBJ1-2
CASSASLQGPPGYTF
TGTGCCAGTAGTGCCTCCCTACAGGGCCCCCCTGGCTACACCTTC
>TRBD1|.|TRBV6-1|TRBJ2-7
CASSEGWTGNYEQYF
TGTGCCAGCAGTGAGGGGTGGACAGGGAACTACGAGCAGTACTTC
>.|.|TRBV29-1|TRBJ2-5
CSVDGGAETQYF
TGCAGCGTTGATGGCGGCGCGGAGACCCAGTACTTC
>TRBD2|.|TRBV7-2|TRBJ2-7
CASSRPLAGVKQSLYEQYF
TGTGCCAGCAGCCGCCCGCTGGCGGGGGTCAAACAAAGCCTTTACGAGCAGTACTTC
>TRBD1|.|TRBV18|TRBJ1-3
CASSPLDRASPGNTIYF
TGTGCCAGCTCACCCCTGGACAGGGCCTCGCCTGGAAACACCATATATTTT
>.|.|TRBV2|TRBJ1-1
CASSRTARAFF
TGTGCCAGCAGTAGGACAGCGAGAGCTTTCTTT
>.|.|TRBV10-3|TRBJ1-2
CAIGRGIADYGYTF
TGTGCCATCGGACGGGGTATCGCCGACTATGGCTACACCTTC
>.|.|TRBV6-5|TRBJ1-5
CASRRTANQPQHF
TGTGCCAGCAGAAGGACAGCGAATCAGCCCCAGCATTTT
>TRBD1|.|TRBV6-6|TRBJ2-2
CASSYVQTGSRELFF
TGTGCCAGCAGTTACGTCCAGACAGGGTCCAGGGAGCTGTTTTTT
>.|.|TRBV9|TRBJ2-3
CASSVGGVVDTQYF
TGTGCCAGCAGCGTAGGGGGCGTCGTGGATACGCAGTATTTT
>.|.|TRBV27|TRBJ2-3
CASSPIAVPTDTQYF
TGTGCCAGCAGTCCGATAGCGGTACCGACAGATACGCAGTATTTT
>.|.|TRBV6-4|TRBJ1-2
CASSDSAVRRYGYTF
TGTGCCAGCAGTGACTCGGCAGTGAGGCGCTATGGCTACACCTTC
>TRBD2|.|TRBV2|TRBJ2-3
CASLRTSGGTQYF
TGTGCCAGCCTACGGACTAGCGGCGGTACGCAGTATTTT
>.|.|TRBV30|TRBJ1-3
CAWSVLRSGNTIYF
TGTGCCTGGAGTGTATTACGGTCTGGAAACACCATATATTTT
>.|.|TRBV7-3|TRBJ2-2
CASSSLVGTGELFF
TGTGCCAGCAGTTCCCTCGTCGGGACCGGGGAGCTGTTTTTT
>TRBD1|.|TRBV9|TRBJ1-2
CASSGQGNGYTF
TGTGCCAGCAGCGGACAGGGGAATGGCTACACCTTC
>.|.|TRBV7-2|TRBJ1-2
CASSLAWGGYGYTF
TGTGCCAGCAGCTTAGCCTGGGGAGGCTATGGCTACACCTTC
>TRBD1|once|TRBV29-1|TRBJ2-7
CSVEPGQGSYEQYF
TGCAGCGTTGAGCCGGGACAGGGGTCTTACGAGCAGTACTTC
>TRBD1|.|TRBV6-5|TRBJ1-4
CASSTGTGTEKLFF
TGTGCCAGCAGTACCGGGACAGGGACGGAAAAACTGTTTTTT
>.|.|TRBV2|TRBJ1-4
CASRREFNEKLFF
TGTGCCAGCAGGAGAGAATTTAATGAAAAACTGTTTTTT
>.|few|TRBV6-5|TRBJ2-7
CASSYSGQFSYEQYF
TGTGCCAGCAGTTACTCCGGACAGTTCTCCTACGAGCAGTACTTC
>TRBD1|.|TRBV18|TRBJ1-2
CASSPLYLTGTAPANYGYTF
TGTGCCAGCTCACCACTCTACTTGACAGGGACCGCACCCGCTAACTATGGCTACACCTTC
>TRBD1|.|TRBV27|TRBJ1-5
CASSPGGYLSQPQHF
TGTGCCAGCAGCCCAGGGGGGTATCTCAGTCAGCCCCAGCATTTT
>.|.|TRBV6-5|TRBJ2-2
CASSYTHKGGTGELFF
TGTGCCAGCAGTTATACCCACAAGGGAGGCACCGGGGAGCTGTTTTTT
>TRBD2|.|TRBV4-2|TRBJ2-3
CASSFLAGGPTDTQYF
TGTGCCAGCAGCTTTCTAGCGGGGGGGCCGACAGATACGCAGTATTTT
>.|.|TRBV4-1|TRBJ2-1
CASSHTSPNEQFF
TGCGCCAGCAGCCATACTAGCCCCAATGAGCAGTTCTTC
>TRBD2|.|TRBV2|TRBJ2-1
CARSPGTSNEQFF
TGTGCCAGGAGCCCCGGGACTAGCAATGAGCAGTTCTTC
>.|.|TRBV6-6|TRBJ2-3
CASSYSRVSDTQYF
TGTGCCAGCAGTTACTCGAGGGTCTCAGATACGCAGTATTTT
>TRBD2|.|TRBV7-2|TRBJ2-3
CASQTSGGVNTQYF
TGTGCCAGCCAAACTAGCGGGGGGGTAAATACGCAGTATTTT
>.|.|TRBV10-3|TRBJ1-1
CAISPLSLMNTEAFF
TGTGCCATCAGTCCCTTATCCCTAATGAACACTGAAGCTTTCTTT
>.|.|TRBV2|TRBJ1-4
CASSGQAAVFF
TGTGCCAGCAGTGGACAGGCGGCTGTGTTTTTT
>TRBD1|.|TRBV18|TRBJ2-7
CASSPKGQGYEQYF
TGTGCCAGCTCACCTAAGGGACAGGGCTACGAGCAGTACTTC
>TRBD1|.|TRBV28|TRBJ1-4
CASSPPGAGGTNEKLFF
TGTGCCAGCAGTCCCCCAGGGGCAGGGGGAACTAATGAAAAACTGTTTTTT
>.|.|TRBV11-3|TRBJ2-2
CASSLVAGELFF
TGTGCCAGCAGCTTGGTAGCGGGGGAGCTGTTTTTT
>TRBD1|.|TRBV18|TRBJ1-2
CASSPWDRLNYGYTF
TGTGCCAGCTCACCCTGGGACAGGCTAAACTATGGCTACACCTTC
>.|.|TRBV11-2|TRBJ2-7
CASSLVARAEQYF
TGTGCCAGCAGCTTAGTTGCGCGTGCCGAGCAGTACTTC
>TRBD2|.|TRBV7-3|TRBJ2-5
CASSRTRGETQYF
TGTGCCAGCAGCCGGACTAGGGGAGAGACCCAGTACTTC
>TRBD1|few|TRBV28|TRBJ1-2
CASSLGGRGYGYTF
TGTGCCAGCAGTCTAGGGGGCAGGGGTTATGGCTACACCTTC
>TRBD1|.|TRBV27|TRBJ2-1
CASSLEGQGYNEQFF
TGTGCCAGCAGTTTAGAAGGACAGGGGTACAATGAGCAGTTCTTC
>.|once|TRBV7-2|TRBJ1-2
CASSLDGANYGYTF
TGTGCCAGCAGCTTAGACGGGGCTAACTATGGCTACACCTTC
>TRBD1|once|TRBV28|TRBJ1-2
CASSLRTGTGIYGYTF
TGTGCCAGCAGTTTGCGGACCGGGACAGGGATTTATGGCTACACCTTC
>TRBD1|.|TRBV9|TRBJ1-2
CASSGGQGYYGYTF
TGTGCCAGCAGCGGAGGACAGGGGTACTATGGCTACACCTTC
>.|.|TRBV7-9|TRBJ1-4
CASSLEGLGEKLFF
TGTGCCAGCAGCTTAGAGGGGCTGGGTGAAAAACTGTTTTTT
>.|.|TRBV10-3|TRBJ1-1
CALRTRLAGEAFF
TGTGCCCTCCGAACAAGGCTAGCAGGTGAAGCTTTCTTT
>.|.|TRBV4-1|TRBJ1-1
CASSQEGIGRRGTEAFF
TGCGCCAGCAGCCAAGAGGGTATAGGGCGCCGGGGGACTGAAGCTTTCTTT
>.|.|TRBV4-1|TRBJ2-7
CASSQDHRLVPFYF
TGCGCCAGCAGCCAAGATCACCGTTTAGTTCCCTTTTACTTC